The 23 T cell receptor beta chains below come from one sample, sequenced in a study of blood T cell repertoires in COVID-19. Libraries were prepared by immunoSEQ multiplex PCR; TCRdb keeps only in-frame clonotypes and omits some of them. The table lists some 140,000 clones, approximately 79% of them singletons. Sequences were obtained from peripheral blood. Every receptor here comes from a man aged 55 to 70 with acute or convalescent COVID-19.

The chain couples TRBV5-1 to TRBJ1-1, with a weak D call TRBD1 (5 bases). This CDR3 comprises 15 residues. Germline loops: CDR1 SGHRS, CDR2 YFSETQ. Between the trimmed V and J ends, which lost 8 bases and 3 bases, there was a span of 20 bases. The CDR3 DNA sequence: TGCGCCAGTCAGGCAGCAGGGCGTCGGGACACTGAAGCTTTCTTT. Amino acid sequence: CASQAAGRRDTEAFF.

The chain couples TRBV6-2 or TRBV6-3 to TRBJ2-3; 8 bases match TRBD2. V gave up 4 bases and J gave up 2 bases; unmatched junction bases: 8. In germline, CDR1 is MNHEY, CDR2 SVGEGT. The CDR3 is made up of 16 amino acids. As DNA, the CDR3 is TGTGCCAGCAGTTCGTTAGCGGGATCTCTCACAGATACGCAGTATTTT. This sequence encodes CASSSLAGSLTDTQYF.

This clone appeared a single time. This sequence joins TRBV5-4 and TRBJ1-1; no clear D. This CDR3 contains 14 residues. Looked up from germline, CDR1 is SGHNT and CDR2 is YYREEE (reference sequence). V lost 1 base and J lost 7, with 14 bases in between. CDR3 sequence (DNA): TGTGCCAGCAGCTTGTTTCCCCGCAGTGGTGAAGCTTTCTTT. Translated: CASSLFPRSGEAFF.

The chain carries TRBV6-2 or TRBV6-3 and TRBJ2-7; 14 bases line up with TRBD2. The CDR3 sequence is 19 residues long. With V trimmed by 0 bases and J by 1 base, 8 bases remained unmatched. From germline, CDR1 is MNHEY and CDR2 SVGEGT. The CDR3 nucleotides are TGTGCCAGCAGTTACTCCCGACTAGCGGGAGGGCCGCTATCCTACGAGCAGTACTTC. It translates to CASSYSRLAGGPLSYEQYF.

A note on this clone: This sample includes further DNA sequences coding for the same CDR3. The chain recombines TRBV12-3 or TRBV12-4 with TRBJ1-5; no clear D gene. V lost 5 bases and J 2 bases, leaving 7 bases between the germline ends. The CDR3 sequence is 13 residues long. CDR3 loop: CASSLTGNQPQHF. The CDR3 DNA reads TGTGCCAGCAGTCTTACGGGCAATCAGCCCCAGCATTTT.

The chain is built from TRBV24-1 and TRBJ1-4; D remains ambiguous. Germline CDR1 is KGHDR and CDR2 is SFDVKD. The CDR3 has 14 amino acids. V was pared by 4 bases and J by 8 bases, with 13 bases between. CDR3: CATSDPSRSEKLFF. DNA for the CDR3: TGTGCCACCAGTGACCCTTCTAGGTCCGAAAAACTGTTTTTT.

The chain has TRBV19 and TRBJ1-1, with D possibly matching TRBD1 (6 bases). The CDR3 contains 13 residues. Germline CDR1 reads LNHDA; CDR2 reads SQIVND (reference sequence). Trimming removed 5 bases at V and 1 base at J, with 8 bases between. DNA for the CDR3: TGTGCCAGTAGTCTCAGGGGGAACACTGAAGCTTTCTTT. Its protein product is CASSLRGNTEAFF.

This clone was seen only a few times. This sequence joins TRBV7-2 and TRBJ2-7; D remains ambiguous. CDR3 length: 16 residues. The V gene lost 0 bases and the J gene lost 0 bases, with 12 bases spanning the gap. Germline CDR1 reads SGHTA; CDR2 reads FQGNSA. The chain's CDR3 is CASSLAGSLSSYEQYF. As DNA, the CDR3 is TGTGCCAGCAGCTTAGCGGGCAGTCTGAGCTCCTACGAGCAGTACTTC.

CDR3 DNA sequence: TGTGCCACCAGTGATTTAGGGGGTTATGAGCAGTTCTTC. Translating it yields CATSDLGGYEQFF. The chain is built from TRBV24-1 and TRBJ2-1; tentatively, D is TRBD1 (6 bases). Germline V gene lookup returns CDR1 KGHDR and CDR2 SFDVKD. The CDR3 is made up of 13 amino acids. Trimming pared 1 base from V and 8 bases from J, leaving 8 bases between.

In DNA form, the CDR3 reads TGCAGCGCTATGACAGACTTGAACACTGAAGCTTTCTTT. This gives the protein CSAMTDLNTEAFF. V usage is TRBV29-1 and J usage is TRBJ1-1; perhaps TRBD1 as D (5 bases). The CDR3 length is 13 residues. From germline, CDR1 is SQVTM and CDR2 ANQGSEA. Between the trimmed V and J ends, which lost 7 bases and 0 bases, there was a span of 12 bases.

This sequence joins TRBV6-2 or TRBV6-3 and TRBJ1-1; D remains ambiguous. The CDR3 is 14 amino acids. Germline-derived CDR1 and CDR2 are MNHEY and SVGEGT. The ends were cut back, 2 bases at V and 0 bases at J, with 7 bases in the middle. DNA of the CDR3: TGTGCCAGCAGTTACGCAGTTATGAACACTGAAGCTTTCTTT. Translated, it gives CASSYAVMNTEAFF.

The V and J genes are TRBV25-1 and TRBJ2-7, with 8 bases that match TRBD1. Losses at the gene ends were 6 bases for V and 5 bases for J; bases not matched to a gene: 6. Germline V gene sequence: CDR1 MGHDK, CDR2 SYGVNS. The CDR3 contains 13 residues. The CDR3: CASSRGQIDEQYF. For the CDR3, the DNA is TGTGCCAGCAGCAGGGGGCAGATTGACGAGCAGTACTTC.

This chain links TRBV5-8 with TRBJ1-1; D is possibly TRBD1 (5 bases). CDR1 SGHTS and CDR2 YDEGEE come from the germline V gene. This CDR3 spans 14 amino acids. With 4 bases removed from V and 1 base from J, the gap between germline ends came to 11 bases. The CDR3 spells CASSPPGRNTEAFF. CDR3 nucleotides: TGTGCCAGCAGCCCTCCAGGGCGGAACACTGAAGCTTTCTTT.

The sample holds a few counts of this clone. The rearrangement uses TRBV7-2 and TRBJ1-6; D might be TRBD1 (6 bases). V was trimmed by 11 bases and J by 1 base, leaving 9 bases between them. There are 13 residues in the CDR3. Germline V CDR1 and CDR2: SGHTA, FQGNSA. CDR3 nucleotides: TGTGCCTACAGGGAGTCCTATAATTCACCCCTCCACTTT. Amino acids: CAYRESYNSPLHF.

Turning to this clone: The sample carries other DNA sequences with the same CDR3. This chain links TRBV27 with TRBJ1-2, with D perhaps matching TRBD1 (5 bases). CDR1 MNHEY and CDR2 SMNVEV come from the germline V gene (reference sequence). The germline V and J ends were trimmed by 2 bases and 4 bases, with 8 bases remaining between them. The CDR3 consists of 13 residues. As DNA, the CDR3 is TGTGCCAGCAGTTTAACAGGCAGCTATGGCTACACCTTC. This encodes CASSLTGSYGYTF.

This clone was picked up a small number of times. This chain uses TRBV6-6 with TRBJ1-6; 8 positions match TRBD1. CDR1 is MNHNY and CDR2 is SVGAGI in the germline V gene (reference sequence). The CDR3 is 15 amino acids. V dropped 5 bases and J dropped 11; count of bases not matched to a gene: 11. The CDR3 DNA reads as TGTGCCAGCAGTCGTTATGGACAGGGCAGTACACCCCTCCACTTT. Translated: CASSRYGQGSTPLHF.

The chain is built from TRBV4-3 and TRBJ1-1; D gene unclear. Per germline, CDR1 LGHNA and CDR2 YSLEER. The germline V and J ends were trimmed by 1 base and 0 bases, with 12 bases remaining between them. The CDR3 has 16 amino acids. The CDR3 protein is CASSQGFPVMNTEAFF. The CDR3 bases are TGCGCCAGCAGCCAAGGTTTTCCAGTCATGAACACTGAAGCTTTCTTT.

The J gene is TRBJ1-1, the V gene TRBV6-7; 9 bases align to TRBD1. TRBV6-7 is an open reading frame, and its role is uncertain. The CDR3 covers 18 residues. V lost 1 base, J lost 5 bases, and 14 bases stayed unmatched. CDR3 sequence: CASSYFPPGQGRGTEAFF. The CDR3 DNA follows: TGTGCCAGCAGTTACTTTCCTCCGGGACAGGGAAGAGGAACTGAAGCTTTCTTT.

The J gene is TRBJ1-5, the V gene TRBV2; 9 bases are shared with TRBD1. This CDR3 region has 14 residues. The germline gives CDR1 SNHLY, CDR2 FYNNEI. The trim removed 7 bases at V and 7 bases at J, leaving 8 bases unmatched. Here the CDR3 reads CASKGGQGPQPQHF. For the CDR3, the DNA is TGTGCCAGCAAGGGGGGACAGGGCCCCCAGCCCCAGCATTTT.

This chain uses TRBV20-1 with TRBJ2-3, with a tentative D call TRBD2 (5 bases). Germline values: CDR1 DFQATT, CDR2 SNEGSKA (reference sequence). The CDR3 length is 11 residues. The germline V and J ends were trimmed by 5 bases and 14 bases, with 17 bases remaining between them. The CDR3 DNA reads as TGCAGTGCTTCAATCCAGGACTCGGGGTATTTT. Translation: CSASIQDSGYF.

This rearrangement joins TRBV5-4 to TRBJ2-1, with TRBD2 identical over 10 bases. The junction had 10 bases not matched to a gene; V was cut back by 0 bases and J by 10 bases. CDR3 size: 16 residues. The germline CDR1 and CDR2 sequences are SGHNT and YYREEE (reference sequence). CDR3 DNA: TGTGCCAGCAGCTTGGGGGGGCTAGCGGGAGTAGGGGAGCAGTTCTTC. Translation: CASSLGGLAGVGEQFF.

V gene TRBV2 combines with J gene TRBJ2-3; TRBD1 agrees at 8 bases. Germline V gives CDR1 SNHLY, CDR2 FYNNEI. The CDR3 runs to 13 residues. Trimming took 6 bases from V and 4 from J; bases not matched to a gene: 3. In DNA form, the CDR3 reads TGTGCCAGCAGGGACAGGGTCTCAGATACGCAGTATTTT. Its protein is CASRDRVSDTQYF.

The rearrangement links TRBV19 to TRBJ2-2; D is perhaps TRBD1 (5 bases). CDR3 length: 16 residues. CDR1 is LNHDA, CDR2 SQIVND, per germline (reference sequence). The V gene lost 5 bases and the J gene lost 0 bases, with 13 bases spanning the gap. The CDR3 nucleotides read TGTGCCAGTAGTCCCCCTGTAGGGGCGAACACCGGGGAGCTGTTTTTT. This gives the protein CASSPPVGANTGELFF.